Listed below are T cell receptor beta chains from one sample, sequenced in a study of Ad26.COV2.S vaccination and SARS-CoV-2 variants. Sequenced by immunoSEQ multiplex PCR; TCRdb stores in-frame clones only, minus some. The table includes about 350,000 clones, roughly 94% detected once. The specimen comprised peripheral blood, sampled after recovery from COVID-19. These receptors were obtained from a human donor who had recovered from COVID-19. CDR3s include the opening cysteine and the closing phenylalanine or tryptophan. D genes are given only for firm matches. The size field is filled for only some rows; it gives once, few, many or a size class.

v_call: TRBV19
clone_size: NA
j_call: TRBJ1-1
d_call: TRBD1
cdr3_nt: TGTGCCAGTAGCGACAGGGGGAACACTGAAGCTTTCTTT
cdr3_aa: CASSDRGNTEAFF

v_call: TRBV5-5
clone_size: NA
j_call: TRBJ1-6
d_call: TRBD1
cdr3_nt: TGTGCCAGCAGCTTGGACCACAGGGGCGCCTTTAGTTCCAATTCACCCCTCCACTTT
cdr3_aa: CASSLDHRGAFSSNSPLHF

v_call: TRBV10-3
clone_size: NA
j_call: TRBJ1-2
d_call: NA
cdr3_nt: TGTGCCATCAGTGGTCAGGGCGGCTACACCTTC
cdr3_aa: CAISGQGGYTF

v_call: TRBV6-6
clone_size: NA
j_call: TRBJ1-5
d_call: TRBD1
cdr3_nt: TGTGCCAGCACCAAGGACAGGAGGAGCAATCAGCCCCAGCATTTT
cdr3_aa: CASTKDRRSNQPQHF

v_call: TRBV5-5
clone_size: NA
j_call: TRBJ1-2
d_call: TRBD1
cdr3_nt: TGTGCCAGCAGCCCTGGGGGCCCCGGGACAGGGACCGCCTATGGCTACACCTTC
cdr3_aa: CASSPGGPGTGTAYGYTF

v_call: TRBV10-2
clone_size: NA
j_call: TRBJ2-5
d_call: TRBD2
cdr3_nt: TGCGCCAGCTCGTCTTCCAGCGGGGGGAGCCCGTTCGAGACCCAGTACTTC
cdr3_aa: CASSSSSGGSPFETQYF

v_call: TRBV6-5
clone_size: NA
j_call: TRBJ1-3
d_call: NA
cdr3_nt: TGTGCCAGCAGCCAAACGCACTCTGGAAACACCATATATTTT
cdr3_aa: CASSQTHSGNTIYF

v_call: TRBV9
clone_size: NA
j_call: TRBJ2-7
d_call: NA
cdr3_nt: TGTGCCAGCAGCCCTCGGACCGGATCCTACGAGCAGTACTTC
cdr3_aa: CASSPRTGSYEQYF

v_call: TRBV7-2
clone_size: once
j_call: TRBJ1-1
d_call: NA
cdr3_nt: TGTGCCAGCAGCTTAGGAGGAGAAGCTTTCTTT
cdr3_aa: CASSLGGEAFF

v_call: TRBV5-8
clone_size: NA
j_call: TRBJ1-5
d_call: NA
cdr3_nt: TGTGCCAGCAGCTTGGCAGGCGGGCAGCCCCAGCATTTT
cdr3_aa: CASSLAGGQPQHF

v_call: TRBV5-4
clone_size: NA
j_call: TRBJ1-1
d_call: NA
cdr3_nt: TGTGCCAGCAGCCCGGGTAGGGGCTCCGGGACTGAAGCTTTCTTT
cdr3_aa: CASSPGRGSGTEAFF

v_call: TRBV9
clone_size: NA
j_call: TRBJ1-1
d_call: TRBD1
cdr3_nt: TGTGCCAGCAGCCAGACAGGGGAAAGTGAAGCTTTCTTT
cdr3_aa: CASSQTGESEAFF

v_call: TRBV5-1
clone_size: NA
j_call: TRBJ1-4
d_call: NA
cdr3_nt: TGCGCCAGCAGCTTGAATGAAAAACTGTTTTTT
cdr3_aa: CASSLNEKLFF

v_call: TRBV9
clone_size: NA
j_call: TRBJ1-2
d_call: NA
cdr3_nt: TGTGCCAGCAGCGTAGATGGATTAGGGGGGGTCCGCGGCTACACCTTC
cdr3_aa: CASSVDGLGGVRGYTF

v_call: TRBV2
clone_size: NA
j_call: TRBJ1-4
d_call: NA
cdr3_nt: TGTGCCAGCAGGGTCCAACAGCCTAATGAAAAACTGTTTTTT
cdr3_aa: CASRVQQPNEKLFF

v_call: TRBV2
clone_size: NA
j_call: TRBJ1-5
d_call: TRBD1
cdr3_nt: TGTGCCAGCAGCCGGGACAGAAATAGCAATCAGCCCCAGCATTTT
cdr3_aa: CASSRDRNSNQPQHF

v_call: TRBV7-9
clone_size: NA
j_call: TRBJ1-4
d_call: NA
cdr3_nt: TGTGCCAGCAGCTCAGGACTGATCCCAATTTTACGAGAAAAACTGTTTTTT
cdr3_aa: CASSSGLIPILREKLFF

v_call: TRBV6-6
clone_size: NA
j_call: TRBJ1-1
d_call: TRBD1
cdr3_nt: TGTGCCAGCAGCCGCGGGACAGTTGAAGCTTTCTTT
cdr3_aa: CASSRGTVEAFF

v_call: TRBV7-9
clone_size: NA
j_call: TRBJ1-3
d_call: NA
cdr3_nt: TGTGCCAGCAGCTCTGGGGAATACACCATATATTTT
cdr3_aa: CASSSGEYTIYF

v_call: TRBV9
clone_size: once
j_call: TRBJ2-6
d_call: NA
cdr3_nt: TGTGCCAGCAGCGACAACAGTCGTGGGGGATTCGGGATCTCTGGGGCCAACGTCCTGACTTTC
cdr3_aa: CASSDNSRGGFGISGANVLTF

v_call: TRBV5-8
clone_size: NA
j_call: TRBJ1-2
d_call: NA
cdr3_nt: TGCGCCAGCAGCCGGGGACGGATTAACTATGGCTACACCTTC
cdr3_aa: CASSRGRINYGYTF

v_call: TRBV9
clone_size: once
j_call: TRBJ1-2
d_call: NA
cdr3_nt: TGTGCCAGCGCGGGGGTCGCGGGTGGCTACACCTTC
cdr3_aa: CASAGVAGGYTF

v_call: TRBV7-2
clone_size: few
j_call: TRBJ1-5
d_call: NA
cdr3_nt: TGTGCCAGCAGCTTAGCCGGCGGGTATAGCAATCAGCCCCAGCATTTT
cdr3_aa: CASSLAGGYSNQPQHF

v_call: TRBV18
clone_size: NA
j_call: TRBJ1-1
d_call: NA
cdr3_nt: TGTGCCAGCTCACCACCGGCGGCCGTGATACCTGAAGCTTTCTTT
cdr3_aa: CASSPPAAVIPEAFF

v_call: TRBV5-5
clone_size: NA
j_call: TRBJ2-2
d_call: TRBD2
cdr3_nt: TGTGCCAGCAGCCCCGGACTAGCGGGGAGCACCGGGGAGCTGTTTTTT
cdr3_aa: CASSPGLAGSTGELFF

v_call: TRBV5-6
clone_size: NA
j_call: TRBJ2-7
d_call: TRBD2
cdr3_nt: TGTGCCAGCAGCTTCATTATTAGCGGGGGAATTAGCCCCTACGAGCAGTACTTC
cdr3_aa: CASSFIISGGISPYEQYF

v_call: TRBV4-1
clone_size: once
j_call: TRBJ1-4
d_call: TRBD1
cdr3_nt: TGCGCCAGCACGGTTCGACAGGGGATCCTAAGTAATGAAAAACTGTTTTTT
cdr3_aa: CASTVRQGILSNEKLFF

v_call: TRBV29-1
clone_size: NA
j_call: TRBJ1-1
d_call: NA
cdr3_nt: TGCAGCGTTGAAGATCGGGGCAGGAACACGGTGAACACTGAAGCTTTCTTT
cdr3_aa: CSVEDRGRNTVNTEAFF

v_call: TRBV2
clone_size: few
j_call: TRBJ1-5
d_call: NA
cdr3_nt: TGTGCCAGCAGCCCGGGGTGGCAGAATAGCAATCAGCCCCAGCATTTT
cdr3_aa: CASSPGWQNSNQPQHF

v_call: TRBV29-1
clone_size: NA
j_call: TRBJ2-2
d_call: NA
cdr3_nt: TGCAGCGGGGGCGGACAGAACACCGGGGAGCTGTTTTTT
cdr3_aa: CSGGGQNTGELFF

v_call: TRBV13
clone_size: NA
j_call: TRBJ1-1
d_call: TRBD1
cdr3_nt: TGTGCCAGCAGCCTCCGACAGGGGATGAACACTGAAGCTTTCTTT
cdr3_aa: CASSLRQGMNTEAFF

v_call: TRBV15
clone_size: NA
j_call: TRBJ1-5
d_call: NA
cdr3_nt: TGTGCCACCAGCAGAGTAAATCAGCCCCAGCATTTT
cdr3_aa: CATSRVNQPQHF

v_call: TRBV2
clone_size: NA
j_call: TRBJ2-3
d_call: NA
cdr3_nt: TGTGCCAGCAGTGACTTCAAGGCCACAGATACGCAGTATTTT
cdr3_aa: CASSDFKATDTQYF

v_call: TRBV6-5
clone_size: NA
j_call: TRBJ1-6
d_call: NA
cdr3_nt: TGTGCCAGCAGTTACTCGGGGGCCTCCTATAATTCACCCCTCCACTTT
cdr3_aa: CASSYSGASYNSPLHF

v_call: TRBV5-1
clone_size: NA
j_call: TRBJ2-1
d_call: NA
cdr3_nt: TGCGCCAGCAGCACCTTTAGGGACAATGAGCAGTTCTTC
cdr3_aa: CASSTFRDNEQFF

v_call: TRBV29-1
clone_size: NA
j_call: TRBJ2-5
d_call: NA
cdr3_nt: TGCAGCTCGGAGGGTGAGACCCAGTACTTC
cdr3_aa: CSSEGETQYF

v_call: TRBV28
clone_size: NA
j_call: TRBJ1-1
d_call: TRBD1
cdr3_nt: TGTGCCAGCAGTCGGGACAGGGTGGTTACTGAAGCTTTCTTT
cdr3_aa: CASSRDRVVTEAFF

v_call: TRBV11-2
clone_size: NA
j_call: TRBJ2-7
d_call: NA
cdr3_nt: TGTGCCAGCAGCTTAGCAGGCTTTCGCGAGCAGTACTTC
cdr3_aa: CASSLAGFREQYF

v_call: TRBV5-1
clone_size: NA
j_call: TRBJ1-6
d_call: NA
cdr3_nt: TGCGCCAGCCGGGGGGGCGATAGCCTCTCCTATAATTCACCCCTCCACTTT
cdr3_aa: CASRGGDSLSYNSPLHF

v_call: TRBV2
clone_size: NA
j_call: TRBJ1-5
d_call: NA
cdr3_nt: TGTGCCAGCAGGACAGATAATAGCAATCAGCCCCAGCATTTT
cdr3_aa: CASRTDNSNQPQHF

v_call: TRBV7-9
clone_size: once
j_call: TRBJ1-1
d_call: NA
cdr3_nt: TGTGCCAGCAGCTTATCAGGGGAGGGCACTGAAGCTTTCTTT
cdr3_aa: CASSLSGEGTEAFF

v_call: TRBV10-3
clone_size: NA
j_call: TRBJ2-7
d_call: NA
cdr3_nt: TGTGCCATCAGTGAACTCCCCAGCTACGAGCAGTACTTC
cdr3_aa: CAISELPSYEQYF

v_call: TRBV6-5
clone_size: once
j_call: TRBJ2-7
d_call: NA
cdr3_nt: TGTGCCAGCAAAATAGCACGGCAAGAATCCTACGAGCAGTACTTC
cdr3_aa: CASKIARQESYEQYF

v_call: TRBV7-9
clone_size: NA
j_call: TRBJ1-4
d_call: NA
cdr3_nt: TGTGCCAGCAGGTCTAGGGGGAGCTCTAATGAAAAACTGTTTTTT
cdr3_aa: CASRSRGSSNEKLFF

v_call: TRBV5-1
clone_size: NA
j_call: TRBJ2-5
d_call: TRBD1
cdr3_nt: TGCGCCAGCAGCGTTCTTGGGACAGGGGGGGAGACCCAGTACTTC
cdr3_aa: CASSVLGTGGETQYF

v_call: TRBV2
clone_size: NA
j_call: TRBJ2-3
d_call: NA
cdr3_nt: TGTGCCAGCAGCCCTAGACGCACAGATACGCAGTATTTT
cdr3_aa: CASSPRRTDTQYF

v_call: TRBV27
clone_size: NA
j_call: TRBJ2-1
d_call: TRBD2
cdr3_nt: TGTGCCAGCAGCGGGGGGGCCCCCTACAATGAGCAGTTCTTC
cdr3_aa: CASSGGAPYNEQFF

v_call: TRBV7-2
clone_size: NA
j_call: TRBJ1-3
d_call: TRBD1
cdr3_nt: TGTGCCAGCAGCTTAGTGCAGGGGGTGGGAGGAAACACCATATATTTT
cdr3_aa: CASSLVQGVGGNTIYF

v_call: TRBV24-1
clone_size: NA
j_call: TRBJ2-5
d_call: TRBD1
cdr3_nt: TGTGCCACCAGTGGGACAGGGTCGGGTGAGACCCAGTACTTC
cdr3_aa: CATSGTGSGETQYF

v_call: TRBV9
clone_size: NA
j_call: TRBJ2-5
d_call: TRBD2
cdr3_nt: TGTGCCAGCAGCGTAGCGGTTAGCGGGGGGTTAGAGACCCAGTACTTC
cdr3_aa: CASSVAVSGGLETQYF

v_call: TRBV6-6
clone_size: NA
j_call: TRBJ2-1
d_call: NA
cdr3_nt: TGTGCCAGCAGATTACTCCAGGGGAGCTCCTACAATGAGCAGTTCTTC
cdr3_aa: CASRLLQGSSYNEQFF

v_call: TRBV4-1
clone_size: NA
j_call: TRBJ2-5
d_call: TRBD1
cdr3_nt: TGCGCCAGCAGCAACCTCCGACAGGGGGGCTGGGAGACCCAGTACTTC
cdr3_aa: CASSNLRQGGWETQYF

v_call: TRBV15
clone_size: NA
j_call: TRBJ1-5
d_call: NA
cdr3_nt: TGTGCCACCAGCAGAGATAAAGCCCTCGGGCAGCCCCAGCATTTT
cdr3_aa: CATSRDKALGQPQHF

v_call: TRBV14
clone_size: NA
j_call: TRBJ2-1
d_call: NA
cdr3_nt: TGTGCCAGCAGCCTGGGACTCTACAATGAGCAGTTCTTC
cdr3_aa: CASSLGLYNEQFF

v_call: TRBV28
clone_size: NA
j_call: TRBJ1-5
d_call: NA
cdr3_nt: TGTGCCAGCAGTTTAGGACATAGCAATCAGCCCCAGCATTTT
cdr3_aa: CASSLGHSNQPQHF

v_call: TRBV28
clone_size: NA
j_call: TRBJ2-2
d_call: TRBD1
cdr3_nt: TGTGCCAGCAGTTTCCCGGGACAGGAGAACACCGGGGAGCTGTTTTTT
cdr3_aa: CASSFPGQENTGELFF

v_call: TRBV7-2
clone_size: NA
j_call: TRBJ2-3
d_call: NA
cdr3_nt: TGTGCCAGCAGCTTTGGGTTCCGGGGGAGCCACAAGAGCACAGATACGCAGTATTTT
cdr3_aa: CASSFGFRGSHKSTDTQYF

v_call: TRBV7-8
clone_size: NA
j_call: TRBJ2-6
d_call: TRBD1
cdr3_nt: TGTGCCAGCAGCCCCGGGACAGGAGCAGGGGCCAACGTCCTGACTTTC
cdr3_aa: CASSPGTGAGANVLTF

v_call: TRBV28
clone_size: once
j_call: TRBJ1-1
d_call: TRBD1
cdr3_nt: TGTGCCAGCAGTTTATTAGGGGACAGTGAAGCTTTCTTT
cdr3_aa: CASSLLGDSEAFF